This T cell receptor beta chain was found in a study of cytomegalovirus exposure and HLA in healthy donors. Notes on the study in general: Fewer N-insertions than the roughly 630-donor mean were reportedly shown by an Asian-associated ancestry cluster in a later analysis. The authors excluded some V segments, including TRBV6-2 and TRBV6-3, as indistinguishable.

As for this clone: Antigen: not known.

This CDR3 comprises 14 residues. V dropped 6 bases and J dropped 2; count of bases not matched to a gene: 6. Germline CDR1 reads SGHNT; CDR2 reads YYREEE (reference sequence). Amplification used 60 Vbeta primers and 13 Jbeta primers. Repertoires were generated with immunoSEQ multiplex PCR, while TCRdb's copy carries only in-frame clones and drops some. The repertoire includes 100,000 or so clones, roughly 75% of them detected once, and 4.8% sits in the top ten. This TCR was recovered from a woman aged 18-29 years in good health and CMV-seropositive. The chain carries TRBV5-4 and TRBJ2-3; 7 nucleotides match TRBD1. What was sequenced was PBMCs. The CDR3 loop reads CASTSGTVTDTQYF. In nucleotides, the CDR3 is TGTGCCAGCACCTCCGGGACAGTCACAGATACGCAGTATTTT.